The subject of this entry is one TCR beta chain. TCRdb used MiXCR to reprocess the 5' RACE reads, holding one entry per CDR3 protein. The repertoire holds a few hundred thousand distinct CDR3 sequences, with 20% to 25% as singletons. This sample stems from a study of T-cell memory formation after mild COVID-19. The germline V gene encodes CDR1 MGHRA and CDR2 YSYEKL. The V segment lost 3 bases and the J segment 6 bases; nucleotides outside the gene matches: 1. CDR3 length: 14 amino acids. The chain recombines TRBV4-1 with TRBJ1-4, with 10 bases aligning to TRBD1. The TCR was taken from an adult woman who had mild COVID-19 (a few samples of this study predate the infection). Cell type and time point are not known. The sequenced sample was PBMCs or a T cell subset sorted from them (not recorded which). The CDR3 bases are TGCGCCAGCAGCCAGGGGACAGGGGATGAAAAACTGTTTTTT. It is translated as CASSQGTGDEKLFF.